The 28 T cell receptor beta chains reported below all come from one sample, sequenced in a study of identifying expanded T cells in peripheral blood. Repertoires were generated with immunoSEQ multiplex PCR, while TCRdb's copy carries only in-frame clones and drops some. The sample has under 150,000 clones; more than 75% are singletons. Sequencing input: blood. The receptors shown here come from a person aged 18 to 75 in good health.

Only one count was recorded for this clone. The chain is built from TRBV5-1 and TRBJ2-3; TRBD2 aligns across 11 bases. In germline, CDR1 is SGHRS, CDR2 YFSETQ. V trimming: 0 bases; J trimming: 0 bases; junction bases outside the gene matches: 9. The CDR3 is made up of 19 amino acids. CDR3 DNA sequence: TGCGCCAGCAGCTTGGAATCTAGCGGGGGGTATTCTAGCACAGATACGCAGTATTTT. Encoded protein: CASSLESSGGYSSTDTQYF. The whole variable domain, filled in from reference TRBV5-1 and TRBJ2-3, reads KAGVTQTPRYLIKTRGQQVTLSCSPISGHRSVSWYQQTPGQGLQFLFEYFSETQRNKGNFPGRFSGRQFSNSRSEMNVSTLELGDSALYLCASSLESSGGYSSTDTQYFGPGTRLTVL.

The chain links TRBV6-5 to TRBJ1-1; no reliable D call. Trimming removed 0 bases at V and 5 bases at J, with 13 bases between. This CDR3 has 15 amino acids. Germline lookup yields CDR1 MNHEY and CDR2 SVGAGI. The DNA for the CDR3 is TGTGCCAGCAGTTACTCGATTATGGGGTGGACTGAAGCTTTCTTT. It translates to CASSYSIMGWTEAFF.

The genes are TRBV5-1 and TRBJ2-7; unclear D gene. The CDR3 contains 15 residues. Per the germline V gene, CDR1 is SGHRS and CDR2 is YFSETQ. The ends were cut back, 2 bases at V and 0 bases at J, with 12 bases in the middle. The CDR3 sequence: CASSFLASTSYEQYF. The CDR3 bases are TGCGCCAGCAGCTTTTTGGCAAGTACCTCCTACGAGCAGTACTTC.

The J gene is TRBJ1-6, the V gene TRBV28; 7 bases match TRBD1. The CDR3 loop spans 19 amino acids. The V gene end was trimmed by 2 bases and the J gene end by 3 bases; junction bases not matched to a gene: 13. The V gene's germline CDR1 is MDHEN and CDR2 SYDVKM. The CDR3 region is CASSLMLVAGGFYNSPLHF. The CDR3 DNA is TGTGCCAGCAGTTTAATGTTGGTGGCAGGGGGATTCTATAATTCACCCCTCCACTTT.

The V call is TRBV5-1, the J call TRBJ1-4, with TRBD1 matching 9 bases. The ends lost 2 bases at V and 3 bases at J; junction bases unmatched: 2. The germline V gene has CDR1 SGHRS and CDR2 YFSETQ. The CDR3 is 15 amino acids. CDR3 in amino acids: CASSLQGAPNEKLFF. Written as DNA, the CDR3 is TGCGCCAGCAGCTTACAGGGGGCGCCTAATGAAAAACTGTTTTTT.

This clone was counted once. The chain recombines TRBV11-2 with TRBJ1-2; D ambiguous. Trimming left V 5 bases short and J 1 base short, with 17 bases between. CDR3 length: 16 residues. CDR1 and CDR2 (germline): SGHAT, FQNNGV. CDR3 region: CASSQINGRNNYGYTF. The CDR3 DNA is TGTGCCAGCAGCCAAATAAACGGACGGAATAACTATGGCTACACCTTC.

V and J are TRBV2 and TRBJ2-2; D not certain. Trimming removed 4 bases at V and 9 bases at J, with 3 bases between. The CDR3 is 10 residues long. Germline values: CDR1 SNHLY, CDR2 FYNNEI. The CDR3 DNA sequence: TGTGCCAGCAGTGTCAGGGAGCTGTTTTTT. Amino acids: CASSVRELFF.

V is TRBV30 and J is TRBJ2-6; 7 bases line up with TRBD2. Germline V gene lookup returns CDR1 GTSNPN and CDR2 SVGIG (reference sequence). CDR3 length equals 15 residues. J was trimmed by 0 bases and V by 7 bases; bases with no gene match: 6. The CDR3 reads CAYTGGVSGANVLTF. The DNA for the CDR3 is TGTGCCTACACGGGGGGAGTCTCTGGGGCCAACGTCCTGACTTTC.

The CDR3 here is CASSYRGDRGTYEQYF. The DNA of the CDR3 is TGTGCCAGCAGTTACCGGGGGGACAGGGGTACCTACGAGCAGTACTTC. The chain has TRBV6-5 and TRBJ2-7; 10 positions match TRBD1. J was trimmed by 2 bases and V by 2 bases; bases with no gene match: 6. The CDR3 contains 16 residues. The germline gives CDR1 MNHEY, CDR2 SVGAGI.

The gene calls are TRBV5-1 and TRBJ1-1; D not certain. Germline-derived CDR1 and CDR2 are SGHRS and YFSETQ. The ends were cut back, 3 bases at V and 1 base at J, with 16 bases in the middle. This CDR3 comprises 16 residues. The CDR3 loop reads CASSSRATTRNTEAFF. CDR3 bases: TGCGCCAGCAGCTCGAGGGCCACGACAAGGAACACTGAAGCTTTCTTT.

The DNA for the CDR3 is TGTGCCAGCAGCGTAGTTCGCGGGGAGGGTGGAGAGACCCAGTACTTC. Its protein product is CASSVVRGEGGETQYF. The chain has TRBV9 and TRBJ2-5; 7 bases align to TRBD2. The CDR3 consists of 16 residues. In germline, CDR1 is SGDLS, CDR2 YYNGEE. V lost 0 bases to trimming and J lost 4 bases; unmatched junction nucleotides: 9.

CDR3 sequence reads: CASRMNYGYTF. CDR3 nucleotide sequence: TGTGCCAGTAGAATGAACTATGGCTACACCTTC. V gene TRBV19 combines with J gene TRBJ1-2; no firm D call. The CDR3 spans 11 residues. V gave up 6 bases and J gave up 2 bases, with 4 bases separating them. Germline CDR1 is LNHDA and CDR2 is SQIVND (reference sequence). The full variable domain, completed using reference TRBV19 and TRBJ1-2, is DGGITQSPKYLFRKEGQNVTLSCEQNLNHDAMYWYRQDPGQGLRLIYYSQIVNDFQKGDIAEGYSVSREKKESFPLTVTSAQKNPTAFYLCASRMNYGYTFGSGTRLTVV.

The chain links TRBV19 to TRBJ2-3, with D possibly being TRBD1 or TRBD2 (6 bases each). V was clipped by 4 bases and J by 1 base, with 12 bases between them. Germline lookup yields CDR1 LNHDA and CDR2 SQIVND (reference sequence). This CDR3 region has 15 residues. CDR3 residues: CASSNRGVGTDTQYF. DNA of the CDR3: TGTGCCAGTAGTAATAGGGGGGTGGGCACAGATACGCAGTATTTT.

The chain employs TRBV4-1 and TRBJ1-2; perhaps TRBD1 as D (5 bases). Germline CDR1 and CDR2: MGHRA and YSYEKL. V was clipped by 3 bases and J by 8 bases, with 13 bases between them. There are 13 residues in the CDR3. Here the CDR3 reads CASSQGGDRGYTF. The CDR3 nucleotides read TGCGCCAGCAGCCAGGGGGGGGACCGCGGCTACACCTTC.

This clone showed up just once. The chain uses TRBV5-8 and TRBJ2-1; D unresolved. Germline values: CDR1 SGHTS, CDR2 YDEGEE. CDR3 length: 9 residues. V lost 9 bases and J 10 bases, leaving 8 bases between the germline ends. CDR3 residues: CATTLEQFF. DNA of the CDR3: TGTGCCACTACGTTGGAGCAGTTCTTC.

The rearrangement links TRBV6-1 to TRBJ1-6; D not certain. This CDR3 comprises 15 residues. Looked up from germline, CDR1 is MNHNS and CDR2 is SASEGT. Trimming cost V 0 bases and J 6 bases, with 9 bases left between them. The CDR3 reads CASSEAWATNSPLHF. In DNA, the CDR3 is TGTGCCAGCAGTGAAGCTTGGGCCACTAATTCACCCCTCCACTTT.

The J gene is TRBJ1-1, the V gene TRBV13; D is possibly TRBD1 (6 bases). V lost 0 bases and J 2 bases, leaving 10 bases between the germline ends. Germline assignment: CDR1 PRHDT and CDR2 FYEKMQ (reference sequence). The CDR3 is 15 residues long. The CDR3 bases are TGTGCCAGCAGCTTAGGACAGGGCCTAAACACTGAAGCTTTCTTT. Amino acid sequence: CASSLGQGLNTEAFF.

The chain is built from TRBV2 and TRBJ2-5; 7 nucleotides line up with TRBD1. CDR1 SNHLY and CDR2 FYNNEI come from the germline V gene. Losses at the gene ends were 6 bases for V and 1 base for J; bases not matched to a gene: 11. CDR3 length equals 16 residues. CDR3 sequence (DNA): TGTGCCAGCAGGGGAAGGGGGCGCGTACGCCAAGAGACCCAGTACTTC. As protein: CASRGRGRVRQETQYF.

This clone was seen only once. V gene TRBV6-6 combines with J gene TRBJ2-5, with 7 bases that match TRBD2. V lost 7 bases to trimming and J lost 2 bases; unmatched junction nucleotides: 7. Per germline, CDR1 MNHNY and CDR2 SVGAGI (reference sequence). The CDR3 sequence is 14 residues long. CDR3: CASTLGLVQETQYF. The CDR3 nucleotides read TGTGCCAGCACCCTCGGACTAGTACAAGAGACCCAGTACTTC.

Only a few counts were recorded for this clone. The chain couples TRBV27 to TRBJ2-7; D ambiguous. The V and J ends lost 6 bases and 3 bases respectively, with 12 bases between them. Per the germline V gene, CDR1 is MNHEY and CDR2 is SMNVEV (reference sequence). This CDR3 has 13 residues. The CDR3 coding sequence is TGTGCCAGCAGCCCCGGGCCGTACTACGAGCAGTACTTC. As protein: CASSPGPYYEQYF.

The CDR3 loop reads CAWDRGAMFASSGANVLTF. Written as DNA, the CDR3 is TGTGCCTGGGACAGGGGAGCAATGTTTGCGTCCTCTGGGGCCAACGTCCTGACTTTC. The V gene is TRBV30, the J gene TRBJ2-6; 8 nucleotides align to TRBD1. This CDR3 spans 19 amino acids. V shed 5 bases and J 0 bases; nucleotides not matched to a gene: 15. Germline V gene sequence: CDR1 GTSNPN, CDR2 SVGIG (reference sequence).

This rearrangement joins TRBV14 to TRBJ1-1; D gene uncertain. V lost 0 bases and J 1 base, leaving 9 bases between the germline ends. The CDR3 spans 15 residues. Germline CDR1 is SGHDN and CDR2 is FVKESK. CDR3 protein: CASSQDGTANTEAFF. The CDR3 DNA reads as TGTGCCAGCAGCCAAGATGGCACAGCGAACACTGAAGCTTTCTTT.

The chain joins TRBV15 to TRBJ1-5, with unresolved D. V was trimmed by 0 bases and J by 9 bases, leaving 18 bases between them. The CDR3 covers 16 residues. CDR1 is LNHNV, CDR2 YYDKDF, per germline (reference sequence). The CDR3 sequence: CATSRDISSARWPQHF. CDR3 bases: TGTGCCACCAGCAGAGATATCAGCAGCGCTAGGTGGCCCCAGCATTTT.

The chain employs TRBV2 and TRBJ2-1; 8 nucleotides line up with TRBD1. Germline loops: CDR1 SNHLY, CDR2 FYNNEI. J lost 8 bases, V lost 3 bases, and 12 bases had no gene match. This CDR3 is built from 16 residues. CDR3 DNA: TGTGCCAGCAGTGATCCGGTAAGGACAGGGAGATATGAGCAGTTCTTC. It translates to CASSDPVRTGRYEQFF.

J is TRBJ2-1 and V is TRBV19; 7 bases are a match to TRBD1. V dropped 6 bases and J dropped 4; count of bases not matched to a gene: 18. Germline V CDR1 and CDR2: LNHDA, SQIVND (reference sequence). The CDR3 spans 18 residues. The CDR3 reads CASSLIPRRDSEYNEQFF. Here the CDR3 DNA reads TGTGCCAGTAGCCTAATCCCTCGACGGGACAGCGAATACAATGAGCAGTTCTTC. The full variable domain, completed using reference TRBV19 and TRBJ2-1, is DGGITQSPKYLFRKEGQNVTLSCEQNLNHDAMYWYRQDPGQGLRLIYYSQIVNDFQKGDIAEGYSVSREKKESFPLTVTSAQKNPTAFYLCASSLIPRRDSEYNEQFFGPGTRLTVL.

The V and J genes are TRBV7-2 and TRBJ1-1; tentative D call: TRBD1 (5 bases). Trimming removed 1 base from V and 4 bases from J, with 19 bases in between. The germline V gene encodes CDR1 SGHTA and CDR2 FQGNSA. The CDR3 spans 17 residues. DNA for the CDR3: TGTGCCAGCAGCTTAGACTACGTTGGCAGGGAGGGCACTGAAGCTTTCTTT. As protein: CASSLDYVGREGTEAFF.

The chain employs TRBV6-6 and TRBJ2-7; D may be TRBD1 (6 bases). The CDR3 extends over 14 amino acids. Germline assignment: CDR1 MNHNY and CDR2 SVGAGI (reference sequence). The V gene lost 2 bases and the J gene lost 7 bases, with 15 bases spanning the gap. This CDR3 is CASSYANRVGEQYF. CDR3 bases: TGTGCCAGCAGTTACGCGAACAGGGTGGGGGAGCAGTACTTC.

The chain employs TRBV12-1 and TRBJ1-1. TRBV12-1 is a pseudogene locus. The CDR3 loop spans 20 amino acids. DNA for the CDR3: TGTGCCAGCAGCTTTGGAATGGCGTGGAGACTATCGCAAATGGAGGAGGGGGCTTTCTTT. This encodes CASSFGMAWRLSQMEEGAFF.